Each of the 10 T cell receptor beta chains below was sequenced from the same sample in a study of blood T cell repertoires in COVID-19. The data were produced by immunoSEQ multiplex PCR, yet TCRdb's version contains in-frame clones alone and is incomplete. This table holds approximately 200,000 clones, about 90% found once. Material: PBMCs or T cells enriched from blood (not recorded which). The receptors were gathered from a man between 25 and 39 years old who had recovered from COVID-19.

The CDR3 region is CASSVSKGQGDYGYTF. The CDR3 coding sequence is TGTGCCAGCAGCGTATCGAAGGGACAGGGAGACTATGGCTACACCTTC. The rearrangement joins TRBV9 to TRBJ1-2; 9 nucleotides agree with TRBD1. The V segment lost 1 base and the J segment 3 bases; nucleotides outside the gene matches: 7. Germline CDR1 SGDLS, CDR2 YYNGEE. The CDR3 covers 16 residues.

The chain is built from TRBV29-1 and TRBJ2-7, with D maybe TRBD1 (6 bases). V gave up 4 bases and J gave up 1 base, with 11 bases separating them. The V gene's germline CDR1 is SQVTM and CDR2 ANQGSEA. CDR3 length: 13 residues. CDR3: CSVGGRRSYEQYF. CDR3 nucleotides: TGCAGCGTTGGGGGGCGGAGATCCTACGAGCAGTACTTC.

The V gene is TRBV19, the J gene TRBJ1-4; D is unresolved. This CDR3 has 16 amino acids. The germline V and J ends were trimmed by 4 bases and 0 bases, with 12 bases remaining between them. Germline assignment: CDR1 LNHDA and CDR2 SQIVND (reference sequence). CDR3 protein: CASSTSSGSTNEKLFF. In DNA, the CDR3 is TGTGCCAGTAGTACCTCGAGCGGGTCAACTAATGAAAAACTGTTTTTT.

The rearrangement uses TRBV30 and TRBJ2-3; a possible D gene is TRBD2 (6 bases). The CDR3 is made up of 15 amino acids. Germline loops: CDR1 GTSNPN, CDR2 SVGIG (reference sequence). The V end lost 2 bases, the J end lost 6 bases, and 18 bases lay between the germline ends. CDR3: CAWSQGLQDLDTQYF. DNA for the CDR3: TGTGCCTGGAGTCAGGGACTCCAGGATCTGGATACGCAGTATTTT.

V usage is TRBV7-2 and J usage is TRBJ1-5, with 10 bases fitting TRBD1. Germline trimming cut 4 bases from V and 1 base from J; bases unmatched to any gene: 1. Germline CDR1 SGHTA, CDR2 FQGNSA. This CDR3 is built from 15 residues. The CDR3 spells CASSWDRGSNQPQHF. The DNA for the CDR3 is TGTGCCAGCAGCTGGGACAGGGGCAGCAATCAGCCCCAGCATTTT.

This clone was counted only a few times. V usage is TRBV7-8 and J usage is TRBJ1-4, with a weak D call TRBD1 (5 bases). Germline CDR1 is SGHVS and CDR2 is FQNEAQ. Between the trimmed V and J ends, which lost 5 bases and 7 bases, there was a span of 11 bases. The CDR3 totals 13 residues. CDR3 sequence reads: CASSPHGGEKLFF. The CDR3 DNA follows: TGTGCCAGCAGCCCGCACGGGGGTGAAAAACTGTTTTTT.

J is TRBJ1-6 and V is TRBV12-3 or TRBV12-4; the match to TRBD1 covers 8 bases. J lost 14 bases, V lost 8 bases, and 11 bases had no gene match. This CDR3 has 13 amino acids. The CDR3 reads CASGTGTAKTLHF. The CDR3 region has the DNA TGTGCCAGCGGGACAGGTACTGCAAAAACCCTCCACTTT.

This rearrangement joins TRBV19 to TRBJ2-1, with unresolved D. V was clipped by 5 bases and J by 6 bases, with 17 bases between them. The CDR3 loop spans 15 amino acids. The germline gives CDR1 LNHDA, CDR2 SQIVND (reference sequence). CDR3 in amino acids: CASSSPLLPLNEQFF. The CDR3 coding sequence is TGTGCCAGTAGTTCGCCCCTATTGCCCCTCAATGAGCAGTTCTTC.

The chain links TRBV4-1 to TRBJ2-7; 9 positions agree with TRBD1. This CDR3 has 13 amino acids. Trimming cost V 1 base and J 6 bases; bases outside gene matches: 1. Looked up from germline, CDR1 is MGHRA and CDR2 is YSYEKL. The CDR3 sequence: CASSQVQGAEQYF. CDR3 bases: TGCGCCAGCAGCCAAGTACAGGGGGCCGAGCAGTACTTC.

The chain links TRBV7-9 to TRBJ2-5; D perhaps matches TRBD1 (6 bases). V was trimmed by 1 base and J by 5 bases, leaving 11 bases between them. The germline gives CDR1 SEHNR, CDR2 FQNEAQ (reference sequence). This CDR3 has 14 residues. This CDR3 reads CASSLGARGETQYF. The CDR3 DNA follows: TGTGCCAGCAGCTTAGGGGCCAGGGGTGAGACCCAGTACTTC. The whole variable domain, filled in from reference TRBV7-9 and TRBJ2-5, reads DTGVSQNPRHKITKRGQNVTFRCDPISEHNRLYWYRQTLGQGPEFLTYFQNEAQLEKSRLLSDRFSAERPKGSFSTLEIQRTEQGDSAMYLCASSLGARGETQYFGPGTRLLVL.